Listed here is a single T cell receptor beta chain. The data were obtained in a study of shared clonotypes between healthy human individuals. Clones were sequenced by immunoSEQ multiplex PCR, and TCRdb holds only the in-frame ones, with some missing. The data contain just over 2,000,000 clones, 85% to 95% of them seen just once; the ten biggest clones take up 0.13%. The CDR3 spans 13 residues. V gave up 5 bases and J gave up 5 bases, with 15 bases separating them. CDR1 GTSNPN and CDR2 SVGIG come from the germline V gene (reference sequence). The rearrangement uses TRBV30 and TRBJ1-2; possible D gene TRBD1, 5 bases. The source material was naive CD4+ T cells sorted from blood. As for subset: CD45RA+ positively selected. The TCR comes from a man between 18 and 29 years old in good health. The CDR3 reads CAWDLNRNYGYTF. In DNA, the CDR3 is TGTGCCTGGGACCTCAACAGGAATTATGGCTACACCTTC.